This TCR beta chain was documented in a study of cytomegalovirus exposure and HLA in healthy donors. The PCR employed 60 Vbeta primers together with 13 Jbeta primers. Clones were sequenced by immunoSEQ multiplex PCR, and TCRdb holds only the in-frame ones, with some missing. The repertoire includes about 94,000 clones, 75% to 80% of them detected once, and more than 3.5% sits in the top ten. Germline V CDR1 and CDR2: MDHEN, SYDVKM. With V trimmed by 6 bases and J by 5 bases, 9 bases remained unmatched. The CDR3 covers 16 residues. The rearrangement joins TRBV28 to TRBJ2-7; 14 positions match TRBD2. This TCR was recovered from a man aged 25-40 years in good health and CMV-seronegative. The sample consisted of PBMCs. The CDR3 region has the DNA TGTGCCAGCAGGTCGTTACCGGGACTAGCGGGAGACGAGCAGTACTTC. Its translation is CASRSLPGLAGDEQYF.